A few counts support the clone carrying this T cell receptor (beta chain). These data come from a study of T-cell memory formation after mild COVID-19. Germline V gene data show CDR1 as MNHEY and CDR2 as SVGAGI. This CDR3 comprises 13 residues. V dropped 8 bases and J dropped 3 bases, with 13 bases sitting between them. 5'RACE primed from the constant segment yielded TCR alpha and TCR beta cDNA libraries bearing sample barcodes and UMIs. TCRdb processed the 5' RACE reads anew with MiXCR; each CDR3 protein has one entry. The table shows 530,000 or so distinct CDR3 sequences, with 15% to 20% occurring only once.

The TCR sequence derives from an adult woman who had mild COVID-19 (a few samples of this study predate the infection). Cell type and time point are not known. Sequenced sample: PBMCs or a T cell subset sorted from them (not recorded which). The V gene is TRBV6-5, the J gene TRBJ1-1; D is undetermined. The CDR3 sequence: CASRRVTDTEAFF. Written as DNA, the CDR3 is TGTGCCAGCCGGAGGGTAACCGACACTGAAGCTTTCTTT.